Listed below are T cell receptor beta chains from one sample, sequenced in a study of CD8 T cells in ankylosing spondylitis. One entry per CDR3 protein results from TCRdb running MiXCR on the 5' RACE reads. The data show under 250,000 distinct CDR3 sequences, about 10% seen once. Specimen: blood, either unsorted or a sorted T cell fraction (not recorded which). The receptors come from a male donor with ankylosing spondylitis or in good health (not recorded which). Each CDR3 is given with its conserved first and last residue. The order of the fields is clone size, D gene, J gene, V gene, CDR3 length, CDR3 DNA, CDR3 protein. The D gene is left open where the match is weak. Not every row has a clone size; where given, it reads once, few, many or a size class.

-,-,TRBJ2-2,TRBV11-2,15,TGTGCCAGCCAGCGACAAAGCGGATACACCGGGGAGCTGTTTTTT,CASQRQSGYTGELFF
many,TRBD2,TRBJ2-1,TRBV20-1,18,TGCAGTGCTAGAGGTCTCGATGCGGGAGGGCCTCAAAACAATGAGCAGTTCTTC,CSARGLDAGGPQNNEQFF
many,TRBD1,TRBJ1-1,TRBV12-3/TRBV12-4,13,TGTGCCAGCAGTCACCAGGGGGTGGCTGAAGCTTTCTTT,CASSHQGVAEAFF
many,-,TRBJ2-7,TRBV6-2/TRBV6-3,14,TGTGCCAGCATCGTACCGGGACGTAACTACGAGCAGTACTTC,CASIVPGRNYEQYF
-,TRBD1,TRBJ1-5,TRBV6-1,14,TGTGCCAGCAGACAGGGACAGGGTTTTCAGCCCCAGCATTTT,CASRQGQGFQPQHF
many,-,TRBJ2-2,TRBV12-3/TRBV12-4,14,TGTGCCAGCAGTTTAACCGGGATTATCGGGGAGCTGTTTTTT,CASSLTGIIGELFF
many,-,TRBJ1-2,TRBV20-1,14,TGCAGTGCCAGACCCTCTGGGCAGTCTTATGGCTACACCTTC,CSARPSGQSYGYTF
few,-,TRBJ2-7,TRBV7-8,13,TGTGCCAGCAGTGAGGGGGGCTCCTACGAGCAGTACTTC,CASSEGGSYEQYF
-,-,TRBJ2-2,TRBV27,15,TGTGCCAGCAGTTCCCTACCAGGGCGCGCCGGGGAGCTGTTTTTT,CASSSLPGRAGELFF
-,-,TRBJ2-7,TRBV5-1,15,TGCGCCAGCAGCTCCCGGGGTGCATTGAGATACGAGCAGTACTTC,CASSSRGALRYEQYF
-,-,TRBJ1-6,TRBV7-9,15,TGTGCCAGCAGCTTTGGGGCAGCAAATAATTCACCCCTCCACTTT,CASSFGAANNSPLHF
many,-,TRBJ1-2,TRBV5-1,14,TGCGCCAGCAGCCCCACCGCGTCCACTGAGGGCTACACCTTC,CASSPTASTEGYTF
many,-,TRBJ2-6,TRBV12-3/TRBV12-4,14,TGTGCCAGCAGTACTAGTACTGGGGCCAACGTCCTGACTTTC,CASSTSTGANVLTF
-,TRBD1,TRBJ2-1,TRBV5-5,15,TGTGCCAGCAGCCGTGACAGGGGGGCTTACAATGAGCAGTTCTTC,CASSRDRGAYNEQFF
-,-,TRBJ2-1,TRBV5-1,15,TGCGCCAGCAGAATGACCAGTCCCTCCCACAATGAGCAGTTCTTC,CASRMTSPSHNEQFF
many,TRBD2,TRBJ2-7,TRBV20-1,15,TGCAGTGCTAGAGATTTGGTAGCGGGTCTCTACGAGCAGTACTTC,CSARDLVAGLYEQYF
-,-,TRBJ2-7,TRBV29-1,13,TGCAGCGCTTCCGGGCGTGTACCATACGAGCAGTACTTC,CSASGRVPYEQYF
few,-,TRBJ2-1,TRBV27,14,TGTGCCAGCAGTGAGGGCCCCGCGGGAAGCGAGCAGTTCTTC,CASSEGPAGSEQFF
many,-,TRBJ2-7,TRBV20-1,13,TGCAGTACACCAGACAGGCTCGCCTACGAGCAGTACTTC,CSTPDRLAYEQYF
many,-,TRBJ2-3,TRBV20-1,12,TGCAGTGCTATACAGGGTTCAGATACGCAGTATTTT,CSAIQGSDTQYF
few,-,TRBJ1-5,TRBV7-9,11,TGTGCCAGCACCGCCTCGAGGCCCCAGCATTTT,CASTASRPQHF
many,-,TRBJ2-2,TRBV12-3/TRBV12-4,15,TGTGCCAGCAGTTTATTGGGACAAAACACCGGGGAGCTGTTTTTT,CASSLLGQNTGELFF
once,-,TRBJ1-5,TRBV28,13,TGTGCCAGCAGTCCCCTGGGCCATCAGCCCCAGCATTTT,CASSPLGHQPQHF
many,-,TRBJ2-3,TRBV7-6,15,TGTGCCAGCAGCTTAGCCCCCAGTGGGGGAGATACGCAGTATTTT,CASSLAPSGGDTQYF
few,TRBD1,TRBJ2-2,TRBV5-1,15,TGCGCCAGCAGCCCCGGGACAGGGGGATCCGGGGAGCTGTTTTTT,CASSPGTGGSGELFF
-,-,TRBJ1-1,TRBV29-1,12,TGCAGCGTTGAAGCCGGTGGCACTGAAGCTTTCTTT,CSVEAGGTEAFF
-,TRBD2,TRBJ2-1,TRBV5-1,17,TGCGCCAGCAGCTTGAGCAAGTCTAGCGGGACCCACAATGAGCAGTTCTTC,CASSLSKSSGTHNEQFF
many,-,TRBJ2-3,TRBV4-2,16,TGTGCCAGCAGCCAAGATCTGGTAGTCTTCGGAGATACGCAGTATTTT,CASSQDLVVFGDTQYF
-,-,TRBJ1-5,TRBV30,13,TGTGCCTGGAGGGGGACGGGGCACCAGCCCCAGCATTTT,CAWRGTGHQPQHF
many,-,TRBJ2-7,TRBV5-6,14,TGTGCCAGCAGCTTTCCCGGCGGTACCTACGAGCAGTACTTC,CASSFPGGTYEQYF
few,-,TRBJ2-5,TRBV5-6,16,TGTGCCAGCAGCCCCCCAGACCCGGGCGCCCAAGAGACCCAGTACTTC,CASSPPDPGAQETQYF
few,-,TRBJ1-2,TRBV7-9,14,TGTGCCAGCAGCTTAGACAGGGCCCACTATGGCTACACCTTC,CASSLDRAHYGYTF
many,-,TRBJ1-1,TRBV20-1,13,TGCAGTGCTAGAGACGGCGACGGCGTTGAAGCTTTCTTT,CSARDGDGVEAFF
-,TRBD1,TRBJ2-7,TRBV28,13,TGTGCCAGCTCCTCCGACAGGGCCTACGAGCAGTACTTC,CASSSDRAYEQYF
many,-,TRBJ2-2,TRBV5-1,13,TGCGCCAGCAGCTTCACGGGCACCGGGGAGCTGTTTTTT,CASSFTGTGELFF
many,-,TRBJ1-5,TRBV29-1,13,TGCAGCGTGGGCGGCAGGACTGGTCAGCCCCAGCATTTT,CSVGGRTGQPQHF
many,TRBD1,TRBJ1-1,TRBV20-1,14,TGCAGTGCCCACGGGACAGGGGGTATCACTGAAGCTTTCTTT,CSAHGTGGITEAFF
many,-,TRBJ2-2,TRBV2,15,TGTGCCAGCAGTCGGGTGGGTTCGAACACCGGGGAGCTGTTTTTT,CASSRVGSNTGELFF
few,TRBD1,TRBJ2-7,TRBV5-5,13,TGTGCCAGCAAACTGACAGGGACCGACGAGCAGTACTTC,CASKLTGTDEQYF
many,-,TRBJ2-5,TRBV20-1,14,TGCAGTGCTAGAGATTGGTTAGCGGAAGAGACCCAGTACTTC,CSARDWLAEETQYF
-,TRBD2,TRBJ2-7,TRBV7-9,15,TGTGCCAGCAGCTCACATAGCGGGAAAGCCTACGAGCAGTACTTC,CASSSHSGKAYEQYF
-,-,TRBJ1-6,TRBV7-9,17,TGTGCCAGCAGCTTCAATCAGGGGCCGGGTGATAATTCACCCCTCCACTTT,CASSFNQGPGDNSPLHF
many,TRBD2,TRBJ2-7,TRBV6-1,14,TGTGCCAGCAGTGGGACTAGCGGGCCCCACGAGCAGTACTTC,CASSGTSGPHEQYF
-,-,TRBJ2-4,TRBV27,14,TGTGCCAGCAGTCCAATACCGCTTAGAAACATTCAGTACTTC,CASSPIPLRNIQYF
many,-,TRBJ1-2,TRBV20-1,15,TGCAGTGCGGAAGATCCGGGGGGCGCTTCCTATGGCTACACCTTC,CSAEDPGGASYGYTF
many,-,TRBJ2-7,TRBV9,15,TGTGCCAGCAGCGAAGGGCACAATACGGAAGACGAGCAGTACTTC,CASSEGHNTEDEQYF
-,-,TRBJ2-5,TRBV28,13,TGTGCCAGCAGTTTCGGGGGCGGGGAGACCCAGTACTTC,CASSFGGGETQYF
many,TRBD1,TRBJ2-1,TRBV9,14,TGTGCCAGCAGTTACGGGACAGGGGGAAATGAGCAGTTCTTC,CASSYGTGGNEQFF
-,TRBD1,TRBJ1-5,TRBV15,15,TGTGCCACCAGCAGCACGACAGGGACTGGACAGCCCCAGCATTTT,CATSSTTGTGQPQHF
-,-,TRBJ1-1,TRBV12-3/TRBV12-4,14,TGTGCCAGCAGTTTATCCCCGTTGGGGACTGAAGCTTTCTTT,CASSLSPLGTEAFF
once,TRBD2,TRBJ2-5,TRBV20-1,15,TGCAGCCAAGAAAGCGGGAGTGGCTCCCAAGAGACCCAGTACTTC,CSQESGSGSQETQYF
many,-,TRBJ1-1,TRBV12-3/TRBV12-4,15,TGTGCCAGCAGTTTGTGGGGGCGCGTCGACACTGAAGCTTTCTTT,CASSLWGRVDTEAFF
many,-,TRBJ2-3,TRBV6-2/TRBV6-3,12,TGTGCCAGCAGTTCCCCCGGAGATACGCAGTATTTT,CASSSPGDTQYF
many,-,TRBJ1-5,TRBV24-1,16,TGTGCCACCAATGGGAGACCGGTCGGTCACAATCAGCCCCAGCATTTT,CATNGRPVGHNQPQHF
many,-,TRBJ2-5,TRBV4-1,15,TGCGCCAGCCAACGGCTAAGGGGCAGGGGAGAGACCCAGTACTTC,CASQRLRGRGETQYF
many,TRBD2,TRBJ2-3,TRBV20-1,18,TGCAGTGCTAGAGGACCACGGCGGGAGCGCACCAGAGGGAATACGCAGTATTTT,CSARGPRRERTRGNTQYF
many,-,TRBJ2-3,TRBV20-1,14,TGCAGTGCTAGTGGGGGGACAAGCACAGATACGCAGTATTTT,CSASGGTSTDTQYF
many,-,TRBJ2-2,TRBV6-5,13,TGTGCCAGCAGTTGGAGGTACACCGGGGAGCTGTTTTTT,CASSWRYTGELFF
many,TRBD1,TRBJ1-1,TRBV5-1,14,TGCGCCAGCAGCATGGGACAGGGAGGCTCTGAAGCTTTCTTT,CASSMGQGGSEAFF
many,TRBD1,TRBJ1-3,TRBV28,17,TGTGCCAGCAGTTTGTGGGACAGGGCCATCTCTGGAAACACCATATATTTT,CASSLWDRAISGNTIYF